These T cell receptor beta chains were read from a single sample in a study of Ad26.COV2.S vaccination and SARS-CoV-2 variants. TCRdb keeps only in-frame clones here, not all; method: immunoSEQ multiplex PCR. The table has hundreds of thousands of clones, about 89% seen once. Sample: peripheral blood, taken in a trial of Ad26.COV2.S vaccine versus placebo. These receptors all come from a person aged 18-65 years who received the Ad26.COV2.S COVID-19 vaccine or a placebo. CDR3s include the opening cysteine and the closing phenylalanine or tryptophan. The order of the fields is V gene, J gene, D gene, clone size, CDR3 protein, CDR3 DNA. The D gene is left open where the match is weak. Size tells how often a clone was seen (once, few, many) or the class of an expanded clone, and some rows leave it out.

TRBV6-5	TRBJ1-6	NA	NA	CASGSSLGGISPLHF	TGTGCCAGCGGATCCAGTTTGGGAGGGATTTCACCCCTCCACTTT
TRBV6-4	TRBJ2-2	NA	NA	CASSDKGTGELFF	TGTGCCAGCAGTGACAAAGGCACCGGGGAGCTGTTTTTT
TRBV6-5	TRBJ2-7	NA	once	CASSWARAYEQYF	TGTGCCAGCAGTTGGGCCAGAGCCTACGAGCAGTACTTC
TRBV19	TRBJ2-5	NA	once	CASSLLHGETQYF	TGTGCCAGTAGTCTGTTGCATGGGGAGACCCAGTACTTC
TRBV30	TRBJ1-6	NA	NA	CAWTGSAYNSPLHF	TGTGCCTGGACCGGAAGCGCCTATAATTCACCCCTCCACTTT
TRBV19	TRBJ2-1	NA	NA	CASSIDSLAGEQFF	TGTGCCAGTAGTATAGACTCCTTGGCGGGTGAGCAGTTCTTC
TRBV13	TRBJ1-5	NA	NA	CASSTGGKGPQHF	TGTGCCAGCAGCACGGGAGGTAAGGGGCCCCAGCATTTT
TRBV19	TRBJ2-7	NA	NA	CASSFRPSEEQYF	TGTGCCAGTAGTTTTCGGCCCTCTGAGGAGCAGTACTTC
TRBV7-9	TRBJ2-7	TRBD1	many	CASSYNRGGYEQYF	TGTGCCAGCAGCTATAACAGGGGTGGGTACGAGCAGTACTTC
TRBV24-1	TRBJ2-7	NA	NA	CATSGSGYEQYF	TGTGCCACCAGTGGATCCGGCTACGAGCAGTACTTC
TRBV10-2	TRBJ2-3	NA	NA	CASSETRRSTDTQYF	TGCGCCAGCAGTGAGACCAGACGTAGCACAGATACGCAGTATTTT
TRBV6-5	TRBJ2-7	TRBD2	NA	CASSKLAGYYEQYF	TGTGCCAGCAGTAAACTAGCGGGGTACTACGAGCAGTACTTC
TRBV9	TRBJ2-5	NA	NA	CASSRDLGQETQYF	TGTGCCAGCAGCCGGGACCTGGGCCAAGAGACCCAGTACTTC
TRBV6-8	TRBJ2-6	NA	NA	CASNSDSSSGANVLTF	TGTGCCAGCAATTCGGACAGCTCCTCTGGGGCCAACGTCCTGACTTTC
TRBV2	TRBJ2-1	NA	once	CASSEIPAGTYNEQFF	TGTGCCAGCAGTGAAATCCCGGCAGGGACCTACAATGAGCAGTTCTTC
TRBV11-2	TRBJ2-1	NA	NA	CASSLSLPNEQFF	TGTGCCAGCAGCTTAAGTCTACCCAATGAGCAGTTCTTC
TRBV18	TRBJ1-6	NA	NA	CASSPGLDLYNSPLHF	TGTGCCAGCTCACCCGGATTGGACCTCTATAATTCACCCCTCCACTTT
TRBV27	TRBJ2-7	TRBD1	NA	CASSPRDRGLAYF	TGTGCCAGCAGCCCCCGGGACAGGGGGTTGGCGTACTTC
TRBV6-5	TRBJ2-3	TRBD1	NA	CASRTTGSTDTQYF	TGTGCCAGCCGAACGACAGGGTCCACAGATACGCAGTATTTT
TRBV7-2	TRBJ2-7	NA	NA	CASSLETDYEQYF	TGTGCCAGCAGCTTAGAGACAGACTACGAGCAGTACTTC
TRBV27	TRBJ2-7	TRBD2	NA	CASRRERGTYEQYF	TGTGCCAGCAGGCGAGAGCGGGGAACCTACGAGCAGTACTTC
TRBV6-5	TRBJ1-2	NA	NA	CASIAGRGGYTF	TGTGCCAGCATTGCAGGGAGGGGTGGCTACACCTTC
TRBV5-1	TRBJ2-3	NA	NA	CASRDQGFHTDTQYF	TGCGCCAGCAGGGATCAGGGGTTTCACACAGATACGCAGTATTTT
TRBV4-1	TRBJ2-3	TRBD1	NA	CASSQDRASTDTQYF	TGCGCCAGCAGCCAGGACAGGGCTAGCACAGATACGCAGTATTTT
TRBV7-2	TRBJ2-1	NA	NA	CASSLGGTSSYNEQFF	TGTGCCAGCAGCTTAGGCGGCACCAGCTCCTACAATGAGCAGTTCTTC
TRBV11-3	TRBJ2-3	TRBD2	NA	CASSSASGGAATQYF	TGTGCCAGCAGTTCTGCTAGCGGGGGGGCGGCGACGCAGTATTTT
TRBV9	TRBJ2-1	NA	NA	CASSETGSSYNEQFF	TGTGCCAGCAGCGAAACAGGGAGCTCCTACAATGAGCAGTTCTTC
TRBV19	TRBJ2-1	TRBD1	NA	CASTSPGTGGYNEQFF	TGTGCCAGTACCTCCCCTGGGACAGGGGGCTACAATGAGCAGTTCTTC
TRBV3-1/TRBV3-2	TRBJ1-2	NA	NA	CASSQAFHGYTF	TGTGCCAGCAGCCAAGCCTTCCATGGCTACACCTTC
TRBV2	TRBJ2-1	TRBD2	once	CASSLAGGPPNEQFF	TGTGCCAGCAGTTTAGCGGGAGGGCCTCCCAATGAGCAGTTCTTC
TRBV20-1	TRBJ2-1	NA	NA	CSASSRNEQFF	TGCAGTGCTTCGTCAAGGAATGAGCAGTTCTTC
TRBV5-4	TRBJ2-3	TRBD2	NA	CASSREGPFTDTQYF	TGTGCCAGCAGCCGGGAGGGCCCATTCACAGATACGCAGTATTTT
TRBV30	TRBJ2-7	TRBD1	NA	CAWSDRGLYEQYF	TGTGCCTGGAGTGACAGGGGTCTCTACGAGCAGTACTTC
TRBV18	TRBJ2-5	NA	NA	CASSQPGQGWETQYF	TGTGCCAGCTCCCAACCGGGCCAAGGATGGGAGACCCAGTACTTC
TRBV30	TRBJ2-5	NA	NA	CAWSRRPPLETQYF	TGTGCCTGGAGTCGCCGGCCCCCTTTGGAGACCCAGTACTTC
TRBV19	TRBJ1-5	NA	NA	CASKERASNQPQHF	TGTGCCAGTAAGGAAAGGGCAAGCAATCAGCCCCAGCATTTT
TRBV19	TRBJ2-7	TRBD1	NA	CASSTHSGTGTIEQYF	TGTGCCAGTAGTACCCACTCCGGGACAGGGACAATAGAGCAGTACTTC
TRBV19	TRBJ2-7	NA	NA	CASSIGSPNEQYF	TGTGCCAGTAGTATAGGCAGCCCCAACGAGCAGTACTTC
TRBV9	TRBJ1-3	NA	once	CASSVATQGTIYF	TGTGCCAGCAGCGTAGCTACCCAGGGCACCATATATTTT
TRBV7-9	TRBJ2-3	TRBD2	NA	CASSLGLAGDADTQYF	TGTGCCAGCAGCTTAGGCCTAGCGGGGGATGCAGATACGCAGTATTTT
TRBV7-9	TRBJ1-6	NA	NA	CASSSTELSSYNSPLHF	TGTGCCAGCAGCTCAACGGAACTGAGCTCCTATAATTCACCCCTCCACTTT
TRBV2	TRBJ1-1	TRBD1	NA	CAVARQGINTEAFF	TGTGCCGTCGCTAGACAGGGCATAAACACTGAAGCTTTCTTT
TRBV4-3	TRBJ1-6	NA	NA	CASSPRVDSPLHF	TGCGCCAGCAGCCCTAGAGTTGATTCACCCCTCCACTTT
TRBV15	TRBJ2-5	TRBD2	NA	CATSRDVRLAEGETQYF	TGTGCCACCAGCAGAGATGTCCGGCTAGCGGAGGGGGAGACCCAGTACTTC
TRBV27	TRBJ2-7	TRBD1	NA	CASSLTGFVYEQYF	TGTGCCAGCAGTTTGACAGGGTTTGTCTACGAGCAGTACTTC
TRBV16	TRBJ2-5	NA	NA	CASSPRRETQYF	TGTGCCAGCAGCCCCCGGAGAGAGACCCAGTACTTC
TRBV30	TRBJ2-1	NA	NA	CAWSDSYNEQFF	TGTGCCTGGAGCGATAGCTACAATGAGCAGTTCTTC
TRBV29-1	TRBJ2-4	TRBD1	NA	CSVESAGGKNIQYF	TGCAGCGTTGAATCGGCAGGGGGCAAAAACATTCAGTACTTC
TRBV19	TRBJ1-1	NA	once	CASSINSNTEAFF	TGTGCCAGTAGTATCAACTCGAACACTGAAGCTTTCTTT